This T cell receptor beta chain was sequenced for a study of technical replicates of blood from a few donors. Here immunoSEQ multiplex PCR was the method, and the copy in TCRdb shows in-frame clones only, minus some. This sample has some 80,000 clones, with roughly 94% found just once. V lost 5 bases to trimming and J lost 2 bases, with 10 bases between them. Germline V lookup: CDR1 GTSNPN, CDR2 SVGIG (reference sequence). This CDR3 is 13 amino acids long. This clone was seen just once. The chain is built from TRBV30 and TRBJ2-1; TRBD1 might be the D (6 bases). The sequenced sample was T cells isolated from PBMCs. The TCR sequence derives from a human donor in good health. Here the CDR3 DNA reads TGTGCCTGGGCCCGGGACACCTACAATGAGCAGTTCTTC. Translating gives CAWARDTYNEQFF.